These T cell receptor beta chains were read from a single sample in a study of siplizumab effects on memory and regulatory T cells. Here immunoSEQ multiplex PCR was the method, and the copy in TCRdb shows in-frame clones only, minus some. The data contain 95,000 to 110,000 clones, 93% of them singletons. The sequenced sample consisted of Tregs sorted from blood. The receptor source for this set is a human donor in good health. The CDR3 runs from the conserved cysteine through the conserved F or W. A D gene is named only where the DNA matches it firmly. Rows may omit the clone size; those that give it use once, few, many or a size class.

>TRBV2|.|TRBD1|TRBJ2-5
CASSAYGTGLETQYF
TGTGCCAGCAGTGCCTACGGGACAGGTTTGGAGACCCAGTACTTC
>TRBV19|once|TRBD1|TRBJ1-5
CAISDRANQPQHF
TGTGCCATTTCGGACAGGGCCAATCAGCCCCAGCATTTT
>TRBV11-2|.|TRBD2|TRBJ2-7
CASSSYRTSGPFSYEQYF
TGTGCCAGCAGCTCCTATAGGACTAGCGGCCCTTTTTCCTACGAGCAGTACTTC
>TRBV4-1|.|.|TRBJ2-5
CASSQAKTQYF
TGCGCCAGCAGCCAAGCAAAGACCCAGTACTTC
>TRBV9|.|.|TRBJ1-2
CASSVNYGYTF
TGTGCCAGCAGCGTGAACTATGGCTACACCTTC
>TRBV7-9|.|.|TRBJ2-5
CASSLLRMEETQYF
TGTGCCAGCAGCTTATTAAGAATGGAAGAGACCCAGTACTTC
>TRBV6-5|.|TRBD1|TRBJ1-1
CASSSRDRGIFWAFF
TGTGCCAGCAGTTCCCGGGACAGGGGAATATTTTGGGCTTTCTTT
>TRBV7-8|.|.|TRBJ2-1
CASSLRVGASYNEQFF
TGTGCCAGCAGCCTTAGGGTCGGGGCCTCTTACAATGAGCAGTTCTTC
>TRBV6-5|once|.|TRBJ1-6
CASSGLTGYNSPLHF
TGTGCCAGCAGTGGCTTAACAGGGTATAATTCACCCCTCCACTTT
>TRBV7-2|.|.|TRBJ1-2
CASSRLARDYGYTF
TGTGCCAGCAGCCGCCTGGCCAGGGACTATGGCTACACCTTC
>TRBV1|.|.|TRBJ1-1
CTSSPTGSYTEAFF
TGCACCAGCAGCCCCACAGGTTCTTACACTGAAGCTTTCTTT
>TRBV6-6|.|TRBD1|TRBJ1-3
CASSAGQGADTIYF
TGTGCCAGCAGCGCGGGACAGGGGGCAGACACCATATATTTT
>TRBV6-5|once|.|TRBJ1-1
CASSYSTVNTEAFF
TGTGCCAGCAGTTACTCGACCGTGAACACTGAAGCTTTCTTT
>TRBV27|.|TRBD2|TRBJ2-1
CASRAMGLAGLNEQFF
TGTGCCAGCAGGGCGATGGGACTAGCGGGACTCAATGAGCAGTTCTTC
>TRBV11-3|.|.|TRBJ1-6
CASSSDGPDSPLHF
TGTGCCAGCAGCTCGGACGGACCGGATTCACCCCTCCACTTT